The T cell receptor beta chain under discussion was sequenced for a study of blood T cell repertoires in COVID-19. Overall study: Both acute and convalescent COVID-19 samples were obtained from the United States, Italy and Spain.

Individuals aged about 18 to 90 years were recruited from around 22 US areas. Assignments of participants to cohorts depended upon their own reported clinical history. Details on this clone: Other DNA sequences in the same sample also yield this CDR3.

Per the study methods: Amplified reference gene primers provided the basis for estimating nucleated cell counts. Using immunoSEQ multiplex PCR, the repertoire was profiled, and TCRdb retains in-frame clones only, with some absent. Clone size and V and J calls were adopted from that table, with D and trimming inferred from the DNA. The table has roughly 250,000 clones, around 85% seen once. This TCR came from a woman aged 40-49 years with acute COVID-19. Sequencing used PBMCs or T cells enriched from blood (not recorded which).

CDR3 coding DNA: TGTGCCAGCAGCTTAGGAAGCGGCACCTACGAGCAGTACTTC. It codes for CASSLGSGTYEQYF. The J gene is TRBJ2-7, the V gene TRBV7-9, with D perhaps matching TRBD2 (5 bases). V lost 1 base and J lost 2, with 9 bases in between. The CDR3 runs 14 residues. CDR1 and CDR2 (germline): SEHNR, FQNEAQ (reference sequence).